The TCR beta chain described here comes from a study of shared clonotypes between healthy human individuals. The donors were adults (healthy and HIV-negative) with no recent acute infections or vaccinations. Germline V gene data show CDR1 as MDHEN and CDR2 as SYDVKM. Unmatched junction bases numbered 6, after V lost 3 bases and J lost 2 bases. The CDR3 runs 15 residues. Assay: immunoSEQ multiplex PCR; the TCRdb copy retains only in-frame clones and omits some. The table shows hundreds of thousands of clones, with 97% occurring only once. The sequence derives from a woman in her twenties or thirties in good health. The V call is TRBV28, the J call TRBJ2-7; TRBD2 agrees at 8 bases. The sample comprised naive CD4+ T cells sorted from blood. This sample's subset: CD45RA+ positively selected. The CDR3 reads CASSFQRGTPYEQYF. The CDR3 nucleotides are TGTGCCAGCAGTTTCCAGCGGGGGACCCCCTACGAGCAGTACTTC.